The 9 T cell receptor beta chains listed next were all sequenced from one sample in a study of blood T cell repertoires in COVID-19. Repertoires were generated with immunoSEQ multiplex PCR, while TCRdb's copy carries only in-frame clones and drops some. The sample lists hundreds of thousands of clones; more than 75% were seen once. Material for sequencing was peripheral blood. These receptors were taken from a young woman who had recovered from COVID-19.

The chain uses TRBV7-2 and TRBJ2-5; tentatively, D is TRBD1 (5 bases). CDR1 and CDR2 from the germline V gene are SGHTA and FQGNSA. This CDR3 has 14 amino acids. V was trimmed by 2 bases and J by 5 bases, leaving 12 bases between them. As DNA, the CDR3 is TGTGCCAGCAGCTTATCAGGGCTTCGGGAGACCCAGTACTTC. Translation: CASSLSGLRETQYF. The entire variable domain, with the rest obtained from reference TRBV7-2 and TRBJ2-5, is as follows: GAGVSQSPSNKVTEKGKDVELRCDPISGHTALYWYRQSLGQGLEFLIYFQGNSAPDKSGLPSDRFSAERTGGSVSTLTIQRTQQEDSAVYLCASSLSGLRETQYFGPGTRLLVL.

This clone was seen a single time. Other DNA sequences in this specimen translate into the identical CDR3. This rearrangement joins TRBV29-1 to TRBJ1-5; D unclear. This CDR3 spans 12 amino acids. The germline V and J ends were trimmed by 4 bases and 1 base, with 5 bases remaining between them. From germline, CDR1 is SQVTM and CDR2 ANQGSEA. In DNA, the CDR3 is TGCAGCGTTGGCGTCAGCAATCAGCCCCAGCATTTT. This codes for CSVGVSNQPQHF.

There are a few counts of this clone. The chain couples TRBV27 to TRBJ1-1, with no clear D. CDR3 length equals 10 residues. V shed 8 bases and J shed 8 bases, with 9 bases lying between them. Germline V gene sequence: CDR1 MNHEY, CDR2 SMNVEV (reference sequence). CDR3 sequence (DNA): TGTGCCAGCGGCCTTATGGAAGCTTTCTTT. Translating it yields CASGLMEAFF.

The J gene is TRBJ2-5, the V gene TRBV7-8, with D perhaps TRBD2 (6 bases). V was cut by 2 bases and J by 2 bases, with 15 bases left in between. Germline lookup yields CDR1 SGHVS and CDR2 FQNEAQ. The CDR3 totals 16 residues. The CDR3 loop is CASSLTGRREQETQYF. For the CDR3, the DNA is TGTGCCAGCAGCTTAACGGGGCGCCGGGAGCAAGAGACCCAGTACTTC.

This clone was seen a single time. The gene calls are TRBV3-1 (or the pseudogene TRBV3-2) and TRBJ1-5; 8 bases map to TRBD1. In germline, CDR1 is LGHDT, CDR2 YNNKEL (reference sequence). Trimming at V came to 0 bases and at J to 2 bases, leaving 6 bases not matched to a gene. The CDR3 has 17 amino acids. This CDR3 reads CASSQDETGEGNQPQHF. The CDR3 DNA is TGTGCCAGCAGCCAAGATGAGACAGGGGAGGGCAATCAGCCCCAGCATTTT.

This chain links TRBV24-1 with TRBJ1-2; D ambiguous. Germline values: CDR1 KGHDR, CDR2 SFDVKD. CDR3 length equals 13 residues. The V gene lost 5 bases and the J gene lost 3 bases, with 9 bases spanning the gap. This chain's CDR3 is CATSVRGDYGYTF. The CDR3, as DNA: TGTGCCACCAGTGTCCGGGGAGACTATGGCTACACCTTC.

The J gene is TRBJ1-4, the V gene TRBV27; possibly TRBD1 for D (5 bases). V was clipped by 8 bases and J by 8 bases, with 18 bases between them. The CDR3 contains 14 residues. Per germline, CDR1 MNHEY and CDR2 SMNVEV (reference sequence). CDR3 in DNA: TGTGCCAGCCGAAGGAGGGGAGGAGGAGAAAAACTGTTTTTT. Residues: CASRRRGGGEKLFF.

The rearrangement uses TRBV27 and TRBJ2-1, with D perhaps matching TRBD1 (6 bases). The V gene's germline CDR1 is MNHEY and CDR2 SMNVEV (reference sequence). The CDR3 length is 15 residues. The V end was cut by 5 bases, the J end by 0 bases, with 11 bases between. The CDR3 region is CASSPTGSSYNEQFF. Here the CDR3 DNA reads TGTGCCAGCAGTCCAACAGGGAGCTCCTACAATGAGCAGTTCTTC.

V and J are TRBV7-9 and TRBJ2-2; TRBD1 is a possible D gene (5 bases). Trimming cost V 3 bases and J 0 bases, with 17 bases left between them. Germline V CDR1 and CDR2: SEHNR, FQNEAQ (reference sequence). The CDR3 spans 18 residues. CDR3 sequence reads: CASSLGTGEFANTGELFF. Here the CDR3 DNA reads TGTGCCAGCAGCTTGGGAACAGGAGAGTTCGCGAACACCGGGGAGCTGTTTTTT. Together with reference TRBV7-9 and TRBJ2-2, the CDR3 gives the full variable domain: DTGVSQNPRHKITKRGQNVTFRCDPISEHNRLYWYRQTLGQGPEFLTYFQNEAQLEKSRLLSDRFSAERPKGSFSTLEIQRTEQGDSAMYLCASSLGTGEFANTGELFFGEGSRLTVL.